A few counts support the clone carrying this T cell receptor (beta chain). The CDR3 contains 14 residues. The germline gives CDR1 WSHSY, CDR2 SAAADI. V dropped 1 base and J dropped 3 bases, with 8 bases sitting between them. TCRdb's copy holds only in-frame clones and misses some; the assay was immunoSEQ multiplex PCR. The sample lists some 83,000 clones, about 91% occurring once. These data come from a study of blood T cell repertoires in COVID-19. Specimen: peripheral blood. This receptor was identified in a man aged 60 to 69 with acute or convalescent COVID-19. The gene calls are TRBV10-2 and TRBJ2-3; D unresolved. Here the CDR3 DNA reads TGCGCCAGCAGTGAGTGGCAGATTACAGATACGCAGTATTTT. It is translated as CASSEWQITDTQYF.